The TCR beta chain described here comes from a study of early T cells in non-severe SARS-CoV-2 infection. Germline-derived CDR1 and CDR2 are MNHEY and SVGEGT. There are 17 residues in the CDR3. Trimming cost V 2 bases and J 4 bases; bases outside gene matches: 11. MiXCR was run by TCRdb on the 5' RACE reads, yielding one entry per CDR3 protein. The sample lists 35,000 to 55,000 distinct CDR3 sequences; about 6% were seen once. This clonotype was seen ten or more times. The material sequenced was whole blood, taken at baseline. The clonotype was recovered from an adult who was a healthcare worker with PCR-confirmed SARS-CoV-2 infection or an uninfected control (not recorded which). This chain connects TRBV6-2 or TRBV6-3 to TRBJ2-7; 10 bases are a match to TRBD2. The CDR3 loop reads CASSYQSTSGSEYEQYF. Written as DNA, the CDR3 is TGTGCCAGCAGTTACCAATCGACTAGCGGGTCGGAATACGAGCAGTACTTC.